The rows below give T cell receptor beta chains drawn from one sample of a study of patients and donors after allogeneic stem cell transplantation. One entry per CDR3 protein, called by TCRdb with MiXCR from the RT-PCR reads. The sample holds approximately 24,000 distinct CDR3 sequences, about 45% seen once. What was sequenced was blood, either unsorted or a sorted T cell fraction (not recorded which). Source of these receptors: a human donor who was either an allogeneic HSCT recipient or a stem cell or donor lymphocyte infusion donor (not recorded which). It is not recorded whose cells these are; they may come from a transplant donor. The CDR3 runs from the conserved cysteine through the conserved F or W. A D gene is named only where the DNA matches it firmly. Part of the rows lack a size; the others show once, few, many or a class for expanded clones.

TRBV4-1	.	TRBJ2-2	TRBD2	CASSQDRTSGGELFF	TGCGCCAGCAGCCAAGATCGGACTAGCGGCGGGGAGCTGTTTTTT
TRBV29-1	.	TRBJ2-7	.	CSVWAGTKMKVYEQYF	TGCAGCGTTTGGGCGGGAACTAAAATGAAGGTCTACGAGCAGTACTTC
TRBV28	few	TRBJ1-3	.	CATKTAHSGNTIYF	TGTGCCACCAAGACCGCACACTCTGGAAACACCATATATTTT
TRBV12-3/TRBV12-4	many	TRBJ1-5	.	CASSLGPGGNQPQHF	TGTGCCAGCAGTTTAGGTCCAGGGGGCAATCAGCCCCAGCATTTT
TRBV12-3/TRBV12-4	.	TRBJ2-5	.	CASSDRYKETQYF	TGTGCCAGCAGTGACAGATACAAAGAGACCCAGTACTTC
TRBV7-6	.	TRBJ2-1	.	CASSLARAPGAYNEQFF	TGTGCCAGCAGCTTAGCGCGGGCGCCGGGGGCCTACAATGAGCAGTTCTTC
TRBV6-6	.	TRBJ1-5	.	CASSSTENSNQPQHF	TGTGCCAGCAGTTCGACGGAGAATAGCAATCAGCCCCAGCATTTT
TRBV6-4	.	TRBJ1-6	.	CASSDSRRHSPLHF	TGTGCCAGCAGTGACTCGCGGAGGCATTCACCCCTCCACTTT
TRBV12-3/TRBV12-4	few	TRBJ2-1	TRBD1	CASSLGTGLYEQFF	TGTGCCAGCAGTTTAGGGACAGGTTTGTATGAGCAGTTCTTC
TRBV12-3/TRBV12-4	.	TRBJ2-7	TRBD2	CASSLDRAGDYEQYF	TGTGCCAGCAGTTTAGATCGAGCGGGAGACTACGAGCAGTACTTC
TRBV3-1	few	TRBJ1-5	.	CASSQDGAGNQPQHF	TGTGCCAGCAGCCAAGATGGAGCGGGCAATCAGCCCCAGCATTTT
TRBV5-6	few	TRBJ1-5	TRBD1	CASSNDRGRWPQHF	TGTGCCAGCAGCAATGACAGGGGCCGGTGGCCCCAGCATTTT
TRBV4-1	few	TRBJ2-1	.	CASSQELAHSYNEQFF	TGCGCCAGCAGCCAGGAGCTAGCGCACTCCTACAATGAGCAGTTCTTC
TRBV6-6	.	TRBJ2-3	TRBD2	CASSYSRDVRLAGGQDTQYF	TGTGCCAGCAGTTACTCGAGGGATGTGCGGCTAGCGGGGGGGCAAGATACGCAGTATTTT
TRBV12-3/TRBV12-4	.	TRBJ2-2	TRBD2	CASSGTRGHRELFF	TGTGCCAGCAGCGGGACTAGAGGACACCGGGAGCTGTTTTTT
TRBV5-1	.	TRBJ1-2	.	CASSPVIDRPLFGYTF	TGCGCCAGCAGCCCCGTAATCGACAGACCTCTCTTTGGCTACACCTTC
TRBV6-2/TRBV6-3	.	TRBJ2-7	TRBD1	CASSRDRVHEQYF	TGTGCCAGCAGCCGTGACAGGGTCCACGAGCAGTACTTC
TRBV12-3/TRBV12-4	.	TRBJ1-4	.	CASSPTPAGGEKLFF	TGTGCCAGCAGTCCAACTCCGGCGGGGGGTGAAAAACTGTTTTTT
TRBV12-3/TRBV12-4	few	TRBJ1-2	.	CASGRGYNYGYTF	TGTGCCAGCGGCCGGGGGTATAACTATGGCTACACCTTC
TRBV7-3	.	TRBJ1-1	.	CASSPSGTLAGTEAFF	TGTGCCAGCAGCCCCTCCGGGACCCTTGCGGGGACTGAAGCTTTCTTT
TRBV12-3/TRBV12-4	.	TRBJ2-1	.	CASRSGHLYNEQFF	TGTGCCAGCAGATCGGGACACCTCTACAATGAGCAGTTCTTC
TRBV5-5	few	TRBJ2-2	.	CASSLARISTGELFF	TGTGCCAGCAGCTTGGCCAGGATCAGCACCGGGGAGCTGTTTTTT
TRBV9	once	TRBJ2-7	TRBD1	CASSGGSTGGYEQYF	TGTGCCAGCAGCGGGGGATCCACAGGGGGCTACGAGCAGTACTTC
TRBV5-1	few	TRBJ1-3	.	CASSLERGVGNTIYF	TGCGCCAGCAGCTTGGAGAGGGGCGTTGGAAACACCATATATTTT
TRBV20-1	.	TRBJ2-7	.	CSARGEGPYEQYF	TGCAGTGCTAGAGGTGAAGGGCCCTACGAGCAGTACTTC
TRBV6-5	few	TRBJ1-1	.	CASSCSDPSTEAFF	TGTGCCAGCAGTTGCTCCGACCCAAGCACTGAAGCTTTCTTT